Included here is one T cell receptor beta chain sequence, with context. Which antigen it targets is not known. Base quality data are lacking; no much larger clone is found one base away. The CDR3 regions of human TCRbeta chains were analyzed by immunosequencing. In the authors' own workflow: TCRs in the repertoires were compared against a reference library of SARS-CoV-2-specific TCRs that had been generated with the MIRA antigen-specificity platform. Breadth was defined as the fraction of unique TCRs that were SARS-CoV-2-associated. Depth was defined as the fraction of total T cells that were SARS-CoV-2-associated. Using the MIRA data, each spike-specific TCR was mapped to the spike region that the TCR reacts to and placed in a CD4 or CD8 class. Log10-transformed breadth and depth values were compared by one-way ANOVA with Sidak's multiple comparisons tests. Sourced from immuneACCESS, this table was stored by TCRdb with only in-frame sequences that have V and J called. A share of the clones is absent; for the studies checked, an unresolved V gene accounts for under half, and the remainder has no known explanation. For V, J and clone size, that table is used; D and trimming come from the DNA. A total of 150,000 or so clones appear in this sample, 91% of them only once. The ten largest make up about 4% of the sample.

The data belong to a study of T cell responses to AZD1222 COVID-19 vaccine (dated by TCRdb to about 2021). Regarding the complete study: A total of about 250 trial participants underwent TCR sequencing, of whom 200 to 220 had received two doses of AZD1222 and some 25 had received two doses of the MenACWY control vaccine. Trial participants were enrolled by age into subgroups of 18-55, 56-69 and 70-plus years, and around 140, 26 and 57 TCR-sequenced participants, respectively, were included in these subgroups. The full study reports these points: Because no day 14 peak-response samples were available, the repertoires could be characterized only after the peak T cell response. After two AZD1222 doses, both the breadth and the depth of spike-specific TCRs were significantly higher than at day 0 and than in MenACWY recipients. Only six AZD1222 recipients were SARS-CoV-2 seropositive at baseline, limiting conclusions about previously exposed vaccinees. Epitopes outside the regions mutated in the B.1.351 and B.1.1.7 variants were reportedly recognized by nearly half of the unique spike-specific TCRs. Participants were mostly white British, with more females than males. The authors suggested clonal diversity may have been underestimated. The vaccine-associated CD4 TCRs covered the entire spike protein, and the dominant responses fell in regions 160-218 and 743-854. The 56-69-year group was small, and its depth increase did not reach significance, likely because of low power.

The time point tag for this specimen amounts to: about 28 days (+/-7) after the second vaccine dose. AZD1222 recipients given second doses at about 4 weeks or at about 12 weeks were pooled, since spike-specific TCR depth and breadth were not found to differ between the two schedules. The vaccinee samples were drawn from two UK trials, COV001 and COV002, one of which was a single-blind randomized controlled phase 2/3 trial testing AZD1222 (ChAdOx1 nCoV-19) in healthy adults. For TCRbeta chain sequencing, PBMC samples from trial participants were taken at day 0 and at day 28 after the second dose. The origin of this receptor is an adult who received the AZD1222 COVID-19 vaccine. The specimen comprised peripheral blood, sampled 28 days after the second AZD1222 dose.

DNA sequence: TGTGCCTGGAGTCTCAGGGGGAGCTCCTACAATGAGCAGTTCTTC. Protein translation: CAWSLRGSSYNEQFF. This chain is built from TRBV30 and TRBJ2-1, with 7 central nucleotides matching TRBD1. CDR1 and CDR2 were assigned from the germline V gene (reference sequence) as GTSNPN and SVGIG. Trimming removed 2 bases from V and 0 bases from J; the gene matches leave 4 bases unexplained. From the cysteine through the phenylalanine, the CDR3 covers 15 amino acids. CDR3 DNA is the only sequence kept; it has 45 bases, read in frame from the first base.